These T cell receptor beta chains were read from a single sample in a study of T cell clonotyping in hematopoietic cell transplantation. Repertoires were generated with immunoSEQ multiplex PCR, while TCRdb's copy carries only in-frame clones and drops some. Of 17,000 or so clones in the sample, 60% to 85% were seen once. The sample taken for sequencing was peripheral blood mononuclear cells. The receptors derive from a woman in her fifties or sixties in good health. Some clones in this sample may be carry-over from other donors' samples. Both conserved end residues are part of each CDR3. The order of the fields is CDR3 length, clone size, D gene, V gene, J gene, CDR3 DNA, CDR3 protein. The D gene is left open where the match is weak. Where a row states a size, it is once, few, many or the class of an expanded clone; other rows omit it.

cdr3_length: 14; clone_size: NA; d_call: NA; v_call: TRBV19; j_call: TRBJ1-1; cdr3_nt: TGTGCCAGTAGTACGGGACGCAGAGACACTGAAGCTTTCTTT; cdr3_aa: CASSTGRRDTEAFF
cdr3_length: 14; clone_size: few; d_call: TRBD1; v_call: TRBV2; j_call: TRBJ2-5; cdr3_nt: TGTGCCAGCAGTGGGGCGACAGGGGTGGAGACCCAGTACTTC; cdr3_aa: CASSGATGVETQYF
cdr3_length: 13; clone_size: NA; d_call: NA; v_call: TRBV7-9; j_call: TRBJ1-1; cdr3_nt: TGTGCCAGCAGCTTTCGATCGAACACTGAAGCTTTCTTT; cdr3_aa: CASSFRSNTEAFF
cdr3_length: 16; clone_size: NA; d_call: NA; v_call: TRBV4-1; j_call: TRBJ1-5; cdr3_nt: TGCGCCAGCAGCCTGAGTTTAGACAGTCACAATCAGCCCCAGCATTTT; cdr3_aa: CASSLSLDSHNQPQHF
cdr3_length: 15; clone_size: NA; d_call: NA; v_call: TRBV14; j_call: TRBJ2-5; cdr3_nt: TGTGCCAGCAGCCGCGCCACCCTTCTACAAGAGACCCAGTACTTC; cdr3_aa: CASSRATLLQETQYF
cdr3_length: 14; clone_size: few; d_call: TRBD1; v_call: TRBV27; j_call: TRBJ2-7; cdr3_nt: TGTGCCAGCAGTCAATGGGGGACAGGGAAGGAGCAGTACTTC; cdr3_aa: CASSQWGTGKEQYF
cdr3_length: 14; clone_size: NA; d_call: TRBD1; v_call: TRBV27; j_call: TRBJ1-1; cdr3_nt: TGTGCCAGCAGTTTACACAGGGGTAGTGCTGAAGCTTTCTTT; cdr3_aa: CASSLHRGSAEAFF
cdr3_length: 14; clone_size: NA; d_call: NA; v_call: TRBV25-1; j_call: TRBJ2-3; cdr3_nt: TGTGCCAGCAGCGGATTGGGCCACACAGATACGCAGTATTTT; cdr3_aa: CASSGLGHTDTQYF
cdr3_length: 12; clone_size: NA; d_call: NA; v_call: TRBV5-6; j_call: TRBJ2-7; cdr3_nt: TGTGCCAGCAGTTCCTACTCCTACGAGCAGTACTTC; cdr3_aa: CASSSYSYEQYF
cdr3_length: 15; clone_size: NA; d_call: TRBD2; v_call: TRBV4-3; j_call: TRBJ2-7; cdr3_nt: TGCGCCAGCAGCCAAGACCTAGCGGGGGGGTACGAGCAGTACTTC; cdr3_aa: CASSQDLAGGYEQYF
cdr3_length: 13; clone_size: NA; d_call: NA; v_call: TRBV6-6; j_call: TRBJ1-2; cdr3_nt: TGTGCCAGCGGATCACAGCAAATCTATGGCTACACCTTC; cdr3_aa: CASGSQQIYGYTF
cdr3_length: 16; clone_size: NA; d_call: NA; v_call: TRBV7-9; j_call: TRBJ1-5; cdr3_nt: TGTGCCAGCAGCTTAGATGGCGGCGGAGGACCTCAACCCCAGCATTTT; cdr3_aa: CASSLDGGGGPQPQHF
cdr3_length: 16; clone_size: NA; d_call: NA; v_call: TRBV7-2; j_call: TRBJ2-7; cdr3_nt: TGTGCCAGCAGCGCCGGGCCCGGGGCGGGGTCCTACGAGCAGTACTTC; cdr3_aa: CASSAGPGAGSYEQYF
cdr3_length: 16; clone_size: NA; d_call: TRBD1; v_call: TRBV19; j_call: TRBJ1-5; cdr3_nt: TGTGCCAGTAGTATAGGGGGACAGGGGGCTTATCAGCCCCAGCATTTT; cdr3_aa: CASSIGGQGAYQPQHF
cdr3_length: 14; clone_size: few; d_call: TRBD2; v_call: TRBV5-6; j_call: TRBJ2-7; cdr3_nt: TGTGCCAGCAGCTGGGAGGGAGGCCCCTACGAGCAGTACTTC; cdr3_aa: CASSWEGGPYEQYF
cdr3_length: 13; clone_size: NA; d_call: NA; v_call: TRBV5-6; j_call: TRBJ2-3; cdr3_nt: TGTGCCAGCAGCTTGGGGCGCCCGGGGACGCAGTATTTT; cdr3_aa: CASSLGRPGTQYF
cdr3_length: 13; clone_size: NA; d_call: TRBD1; v_call: TRBV30; j_call: TRBJ1-2; cdr3_nt: TGTGCCTTCCAGGACAGGGGGGTTATTGGCTACACCTTC; cdr3_aa: CAFQDRGVIGYTF
cdr3_length: 15; clone_size: NA; d_call: NA; v_call: TRBV5-6; j_call: TRBJ2-3; cdr3_nt: TGTGCCAGCAGCTGGGGGACCGACCCCACAGATACGCAGTATTTT; cdr3_aa: CASSWGTDPTDTQYF
cdr3_length: 14; clone_size: NA; d_call: NA; v_call: TRBV19; j_call: TRBJ2-1; cdr3_nt: TGTGCCAGTAGTATGGGACAACAGAACAATGAGCAGTTCTTC; cdr3_aa: CASSMGQQNNEQFF
cdr3_length: 13; clone_size: NA; d_call: NA; v_call: TRBV6-5; j_call: TRBJ1-5; cdr3_nt: TGTGCCAGCAGTCCGTGGGTCGGGAAGCCCCAGCATTTT; cdr3_aa: CASSPWVGKPQHF
cdr3_length: 14; clone_size: NA; d_call: NA; v_call: TRBV30; j_call: TRBJ2-7; cdr3_nt: TGTGCCTGGGCCGCAGGAGGGGGCGTCTACGAGCAGTACTTC; cdr3_aa: CAWAAGGGVYEQYF
cdr3_length: 16; clone_size: NA; d_call: TRBD2; v_call: TRBV30; j_call: TRBJ2-2; cdr3_nt: TGTGCCTGGAGTGAAAGTGGACTAGCGGGAGCCGGGGAGCTGTTTTTT; cdr3_aa: CAWSESGLAGAGELFF
cdr3_length: 15; clone_size: few; d_call: NA; v_call: TRBV19; j_call: TRBJ1-5; cdr3_nt: TGTGCCAGTAGTATAGTCCCGTTTAGCAATCAGCCCCAGCATTTT; cdr3_aa: CASSIVPFSNQPQHF
cdr3_length: 11; clone_size: once; d_call: NA; v_call: TRBV5-4; j_call: TRBJ2-5; cdr3_nt: TGTGCCAGTAGCTCCTACCAGACCCAGTACTTC; cdr3_aa: CASSSYQTQYF
cdr3_length: 18; clone_size: NA; d_call: TRBD2; v_call: TRBV7-2; j_call: TRBJ2-7; cdr3_nt: TGTGCCAGCAGCTTAGCGGGAACTAGCGGGGGGGCCTTCTACGAGCAGTACTTC; cdr3_aa: CASSLAGTSGGAFYEQYF
cdr3_length: 13; clone_size: few; d_call: NA; v_call: TRBV10-3; j_call: TRBJ1-2; cdr3_nt: TGTGCCATCAGTGAGTCGGGGTGGAATGGCTACACCTTC; cdr3_aa: CAISESGWNGYTF
cdr3_length: 15; clone_size: NA; d_call: NA; v_call: TRBV9; j_call: TRBJ2-2; cdr3_nt: TGTGCCAGCAGCGCAGGGGCGGCCTGGAGCGGGGAGCTGTTTTTT; cdr3_aa: CASSAGAAWSGELFF
cdr3_length: 12; clone_size: few; d_call: NA; v_call: TRBV10-2; j_call: TRBJ2-7; cdr3_nt: TGCGCCAGCAGGGACATCTCCTACGAGCAGTACTTC; cdr3_aa: CASRDISYEQYF
cdr3_length: 16; clone_size: NA; d_call: NA; v_call: TRBV6-1; j_call: TRBJ2-7; cdr3_nt: TGTGCCAGCAGTGGTTTACGGCGGACAGATACCTACGAGCAGTACTTC; cdr3_aa: CASSGLRRTDTYEQYF
cdr3_length: 15; clone_size: NA; d_call: TRBD1; v_call: TRBV29-1; j_call: TRBJ2-2; cdr3_nt: TGCAGCGTTGACCCAGGGGGCACGAACACCGGGGAGCTGTTTTTT; cdr3_aa: CSVDPGGTNTGELFF
cdr3_length: 13; clone_size: NA; d_call: NA; v_call: TRBV10-3; j_call: TRBJ1-1; cdr3_nt: TGTGCCATCACAACAGACCTGAACACTGAAGCTTTCTTT; cdr3_aa: CAITTDLNTEAFF
cdr3_length: 14; clone_size: NA; d_call: NA; v_call: TRBV6-1; j_call: TRBJ1-5; cdr3_nt: TGTGCCAGCAGGGAAACGGACCCCAATCAGCCCCAGCATTTT; cdr3_aa: CASRETDPNQPQHF
cdr3_length: 13; clone_size: few; d_call: NA; v_call: TRBV7-2; j_call: TRBJ2-7; cdr3_nt: TGTGCCAGCAGCACAGAAAGGGCCTACGAGCAGTACTTC; cdr3_aa: CASSTERAYEQYF
cdr3_length: 14; clone_size: NA; d_call: TRBD1; v_call: TRBV14; j_call: TRBJ2-7; cdr3_nt: TGTGCCAGCAGCAGGACAGGGGGCTTCTACGAGCAGTACTTC; cdr3_aa: CASSRTGGFYEQYF
cdr3_length: 14; clone_size: NA; d_call: NA; v_call: TRBV7-9; j_call: TRBJ2-1; cdr3_nt: TGTGCCAGCAGCTTAACGGGAGCTAGCAATGAGCAGTTCTTC; cdr3_aa: CASSLTGASNEQFF
cdr3_length: 13; clone_size: NA; d_call: NA; v_call: TRBV5-4; j_call: TRBJ1-1; cdr3_nt: TGTGCCAGCAGTGACACGTTGAACACTGAAGCTTTCTTT; cdr3_aa: CASSDTLNTEAFF
cdr3_length: 13; clone_size: NA; d_call: NA; v_call: TRBV14; j_call: TRBJ2-7; cdr3_nt: TGTGCCAGCAGCCTTTTCGTTGGCCACGAGCAGTACTTC; cdr3_aa: CASSLFVGHEQYF
cdr3_length: 16; clone_size: NA; d_call: NA; v_call: TRBV15; j_call: TRBJ2-7; cdr3_nt: TGTGCCACCAGCAGAGCTATCCGGACAAGCTCCTACGAGCAGTACTTC; cdr3_aa: CATSRAIRTSSYEQYF
cdr3_length: 16; clone_size: NA; d_call: NA; v_call: TRBV19; j_call: TRBJ1-6; cdr3_nt: TGTGCCAGTAGTATCGCAGCGGGGCAAGGTTATTCACCCCTCCACTTT; cdr3_aa: CASSIAAGQGYSPLHF
cdr3_length: 11; clone_size: NA; d_call: NA; v_call: TRBV6-6; j_call: TRBJ2-5; cdr3_nt: TGTGCCAGCAGTTACCAAGAGACCCAGTACTTC; cdr3_aa: CASSYQETQYF
cdr3_length: 14; clone_size: once; d_call: NA; v_call: TRBV5-4; j_call: TRBJ1-6; cdr3_nt: TGTGCCAGCAGCTTTTCGCAGGGTAATTCACCCCTCCACTTT; cdr3_aa: CASSFSQGNSPLHF
cdr3_length: 14; clone_size: few; d_call: NA; v_call: TRBV15; j_call: TRBJ2-7; cdr3_nt: TGTGCCACCAGCAGAGACCCCAGGGCGCGCGAGCAGTACTTC; cdr3_aa: CATSRDPRAREQYF
cdr3_length: 17; clone_size: few; d_call: NA; v_call: TRBV28; j_call: TRBJ1-2; cdr3_nt: TGTGCCAGCAGTGACTGCAATCTTCGGAGCGTCGACTATGGCTACACCTTC; cdr3_aa: CASSDCNLRSVDYGYTF
cdr3_length: 15; clone_size: NA; d_call: TRBD1; v_call: TRBV28; j_call: TRBJ1-1; cdr3_nt: TGTGCCAGCAGGGAAACCCACAGGGGGAGGAGTGAAGCTTTCTTT; cdr3_aa: CASRETHRGRSEAFF
cdr3_length: 13; clone_size: NA; d_call: NA; v_call: TRBV6-5; j_call: TRBJ1-1; cdr3_nt: TGTGCCAGCAGTTCCGTACAGGGCACTGAAGCTTTCTTT; cdr3_aa: CASSSVQGTEAFF
cdr3_length: 13; clone_size: few; d_call: NA; v_call: TRBV29-1; j_call: TRBJ2-7; cdr3_nt: TGCAGCGTTTCACTAGCATTGGGCCACGAGCAGTACTTC; cdr3_aa: CSVSLALGHEQYF
cdr3_length: 12; clone_size: NA; d_call: NA; v_call: TRBV7-2; j_call: TRBJ1-2; cdr3_nt: TGTGCCAGCAGCTTATCCTCCTGGGGCTACACCTTC; cdr3_aa: CASSLSSWGYTF
cdr3_length: 14; clone_size: NA; d_call: NA; v_call: TRBV7-8; j_call: TRBJ2-1; cdr3_nt: TGTGCCAGCAGCCAACATGACAGTTACAATGAGCAGTTCTTC; cdr3_aa: CASSQHDSYNEQFF
cdr3_length: 13; clone_size: few; d_call: NA; v_call: TRBV4-2; j_call: TRBJ2-3; cdr3_nt: TGTGCCAGCAGCCTTTTCTCTTCAGATACGCAGTATTTT; cdr3_aa: CASSLFSSDTQYF
cdr3_length: 15; clone_size: NA; d_call: NA; v_call: TRBV4-3; j_call: TRBJ1-2; cdr3_nt: TGCGCCAGCAGCCAAGATGACGGCAGCTACTATGGCTACACCTTC; cdr3_aa: CASSQDDGSYYGYTF